This TCR beta chain was sequenced in a study of T-cell memory formation after mild COVID-19. The overall study: Largely, TCR clusters stayed within a single donor.

UMIs and sample barcodes were carried by the TCR alpha and TCR beta cDNA libraries that 5'RACE produced using constant-segment primers. Each CDR3 protein is one row after TCRdb ran MiXCR on the 5' RACE reads. The sample carries around 320,000 distinct CDR3 sequences, around 28% recorded once. In this sample, this clonotype turned up once. The ends were cut back, 9 bases at V and 5 bases at J, with 13 bases in the middle. The CDR3 extends over 12 amino acids. CDR1 is LNHDA, CDR2 SQIVND, per germline (reference sequence). The sequenced sample consisted of PBMCs or a T cell subset sorted from them (not recorded which). The V gene is TRBV19, the J gene TRBJ2-5; D may be TRBD1 (7 bases). This receptor was identified in an adult woman who had mild COVID-19 (a few samples of this study predate the infection). Cell type and time point are not known. The CDR3 here is CASGRGEETQYF. DNA of the CDR3: TGTGCCAGCGGCAGGGGGGAGGAGACCCAGTACTTC.